The 6 T cell receptor beta chains listed next were all sequenced from one sample in a study of OX40 agonist ivuxolimab in advanced cancers. Measured with immunoSEQ multiplex PCR; TCRdb has only the in-frame clones, and not every one. The profile shows under 100,000 clones, roughly 90% of them singletons. The material sequenced was CD4+ or CD8+ T cells sorted from blood, taken in a trial of the OX40 agonist ivuxolimab. These receptors were obtained from an adult with an advanced solid tumor such as melanoma, head and neck, liver or kidney cancer.

The chain couples TRBV6-4 to TRBJ1-6; no clear D. Germline V gene data show CDR1 as MRHNA and CDR2 as SNTAGT. The CDR3 consists of 15 residues. The V gene lost 6 bases and the J gene lost 0 bases, with 9 bases spanning the gap. CDR3 in amino acids: CASRASISYNSPLHF. The CDR3 bases are TGTGCCAGCAGGGCCTCGATCTCCTATAATTCACCCCTCCACTTT.

The chain carries TRBV4-1 and TRBJ1-2; no firm D call. Trimming removed 4 bases from V and 6 bases from J, with 12 bases in between. From germline, CDR1 is MGHRA and CDR2 YSYEKL. The CDR3 spans 13 residues. The CDR3 DNA is TGCGCCAGCAGCCCTCCTCAGCCAGATGGCTACACCTTC. Amino acid sequence: CASSPPQPDGYTF.

This chain joins TRBV15 and TRBJ2-1, with D maybe TRBD1 (5 bases). Trimming took off 3 bases at V and 6 bases at J, with 18 bases between the two ends. The CDR3 sequence is 16 residues long. Germline CDR1 and CDR2: LNHNV and YYDKDF (reference sequence). CDR3 in DNA: TGTGCCACCAGCAGCGGACACGCCCTGAAAGGCAATGAGCAGTTCTTC. Its protein is CATSSGHALKGNEQFF.

This clone was seen a single time. The rearrangement links TRBV14 to TRBJ1-1, with D unclear. The germline V and J ends were trimmed by 5 bases and 0 bases, with 19 bases remaining between them. Germline CDR1 and CDR2: SGHDN and FVKESK. The CDR3 covers 17 residues. The CDR3 sequence: CASSTSGPFAMNTEAFF. The CDR3 DNA is TGTGCCAGCAGCACCTCCGGGCCCTTCGCCATGAACACTGAAGCTTTCTTT.

The chain links TRBV29-1 to TRBJ2-7, with 9 nucleotides matching TRBD1. V lost 3 bases to trimming and J lost 2 bases; unmatched junction nucleotides: 14. The CDR3 totals 17 residues. Germline V CDR1 and CDR2: SQVTM, ANQGSEA. The CDR3 DNA follows: TGCAGCGTTGAGGGACAGGGAGGACCTCATGGACCCTACGAGCAGTACTTC. Protein sequence: CSVEGQGGPHGPYEQYF.

This clone came up a few times. The chain combines TRBV6-5 with TRBJ1-2; D is possibly TRBD1 (5 bases). The V and J ends lost 2 bases and 8 bases respectively, with 15 bases between them. CDR1 and CDR2 (germline): MNHEY, SVGAGI. CDR3 length: 14 amino acids. DNA of the CDR3: TGTGCCAGCAGTTACCCCTCGGGGCTGGGGGGCTACACCTTC. Its protein is CASSYPSGLGGYTF.